These 12 T cell receptor beta chains were all obtained from the same sample, sequenced in a study of T-cell memory formation after mild COVID-19. TCRdb reprocessed the 5' RACE reads with MiXCR, giving one entry per CDR3 protein. The data show a few hundred thousand distinct CDR3 sequences, roughly 13% seen once. The sequenced sample consisted of PBMCs or a T cell subset sorted from them (not recorded which). These receptors came from a man between 18 and 29 years old who had mild COVID-19 (a few samples of this study predate the infection). Cell type and time point are not known.

The CDR3 loop reads CASSLEGKAYEQYV. Written as DNA, the CDR3 is TGCGCCAGCAGCTTGGAAGGGAAGGCCTACGAGCAGTACGTC. This sequence joins TRBV5-1 and TRBJ2-7; no firm D call. Per the germline V gene, CDR1 is SGHRS and CDR2 is YFSETQ. The CDR3 sequence is 14 residues long. V was trimmed by 0 bases and J by 2 bases, leaving 9 bases between them.

This clonotype turned up a few times. The V call is TRBV12-3 or TRBV12-4, the J call TRBJ1-1; a possible D gene is TRBD1 (5 bases). Trimming took off 3 bases at V and 5 bases at J, with 7 bases between the two ends. CDR3 length equals 12 residues. CDR3 region: CASSFWGTEAFF. Here the CDR3 DNA reads TGTGCCAGCAGTTTTTGGGGGACTGAAGCTTTCTTT.

This chain joins TRBV12-3 or TRBV12-4 and TRBJ1-5; D unresolved. Trimming removed 3 bases at V and 6 bases at J, with 3 bases between. CDR3 length: 11 residues. The chain's CDR3 is CASSFGQPQHF. The CDR3 DNA sequence: TGTGCCAGCAGTTTTGGTCAGCCCCAGCATTTT.

This clonotype was seen ten or more times. This sequence joins TRBV15 and TRBJ1-2; D is uncertain. Germline lookup yields CDR1 LNHNV and CDR2 YYDKDF (reference sequence). The CDR3 runs to 13 residues. Deletions cut 1 base from V and 4 bases from J, with 7 bases between. Here the CDR3 reads CATSRAQSYGYTF. CDR3 coding DNA: TGTGCCACCAGCAGAGCACAGAGCTATGGCTACACCTTC.

This CDR3 reads CASSRERGEETQYF. For the CDR3, the DNA is TGTGCCAGCAGCCGAGAGCGGGGAGAAGAGACCCAGTACTTC. The chain links TRBV14 to TRBJ2-5, with 7 bases fitting TRBD2. This CDR3 region has 14 residues. Germline V lookup: CDR1 SGHDN, CDR2 FVKESK. After removal of 4 bases from V and 3 bases from J, the junction contained 5 bases not matched to a gene. Complete variable domain (other parts from reference TRBV14 and TRBJ2-5): EAGVTQFPSHSVIEKGQTVTLRCDPISGHDNLYWYRRVMGKEIKFLLHFVKESKQDESGMPNNRFLAERTGGTYSTLKVQPAELEDSGVYFCASSRERGEETQYFGPGTRLLVL.

This chain uses TRBV7-9 with TRBJ1-1; perhaps TRBD1 as D (5 bases). The CDR3 length is 16 residues. CDR1 is SEHNR, CDR2 FQNEAQ, per germline (reference sequence). Deletions cut 5 bases from V and 9 bases from J, with 25 bases between. The CDR3 DNA reads as TGTGCCAGCAGCCTTAGAGCGCCGGGACCAACAGCCAAAGCTTTCTTT. Amino acid sequence: CASSLRAPGPTAKAFF.

This clonotype was observed once. The gene calls are TRBV29-1 and TRBJ2-2; 8 nucleotides agree with TRBD1. Germline-derived CDR1 and CDR2 are SQVTM and ANQGSEA. This CDR3 is built from 15 residues. V lost 3 bases, J lost 1 base, and 4 bases stayed unmatched. CDR3 amino acids: CSVDLGQGNTGELFF. In DNA, the CDR3 is TGCAGCGTTGACCTCGGACAGGGGAACACCGGGGAGCTGTTTTTT.

This clonotype was recorded a few times. The chain joins TRBV20-1 to TRBJ2-1; 10 bases map to TRBD1. The V gene end was trimmed by 2 bases and the J gene end by 15 bases; junction bases not matched to a gene: 10. This CDR3 region has 13 residues. In germline, CDR1 is DFQATT, CDR2 SNEGSKA (reference sequence). The CDR3 coding sequence is TGCAGTGCTAGAACCCCCCAGGGACAGGGGCGGTTCTTC. Its protein is CSARTPQGQGRFF.

This clonotype was seen a few times. The CDR3 loop reads CASIVLEPQVSPLPVLSYEQYF. The CDR3 DNA sequence: TGTGCCAGCATTGTACTAGAACCACAGGTCTCCCCCCTCCCAGTTCTCTCCTACGAGCAGTACTTC. The rearrangement joins TRBV6-2 or TRBV6-3 to TRBJ2-7; D possibly matches TRBD1 or TRBD2 (5 bases each). CDR3 length: 22 amino acids. The germline gives CDR1 MNHEY, CDR2 SVGEGT. V was pared by 7 bases and J by 0 bases, with 37 bases between.

CDR3 residues: CASSAGQGGYTF. DNA of the CDR3: TGCGCCAGCAGCGCGGGACAGGGAGGCTACACCTTC. The V call is TRBV5-1, the J call TRBJ1-2; the match to TRBD1 covers 9 bases. This CDR3 is built from 12 residues. Losses at the gene ends were 4 bases for V and 8 bases for J; bases not matched to a gene: 3. CDR1 is SGHRS, CDR2 YFSETQ, per germline.

The V and J genes are TRBV7-8 and TRBJ1-2, with D perhaps TRBD1 (5 bases). CDR3 length equals 14 residues. Germline V gene sequence: CDR1 SGHVS, CDR2 FQNEAQ. The V gene lost 2 bases and the J gene lost 4 bases, with 11 bases spanning the gap. CDR3 sequence: CASSLLDQGYGYTF. CDR3 in DNA: TGTGCCAGCAGCTTATTGGATCAGGGCTATGGCTACACCTTC.

The chain carries TRBV4-3 and TRBJ1-1; 8 positions agree with TRBD1. In germline, CDR1 is LGHNA, CDR2 YSLEER. The CDR3 spans 14 residues. The trim removed 4 bases at V and 5 bases at J, leaving 6 bases unmatched. In nucleotides, the CDR3 is TGCGCCAGCAGCCCAGGACAGGGTTGGACTGAAGCTTTCTTT. Translated: CASSPGQGWTEAFF.